One and the same sample provided the 19 T cell receptor beta chains below, sequenced in a study of T cells in Graves' hyperthyroidism and ophthalmopathy. Researchers took RNA transcripts and amplified the TCR beta CDR3 regions from them. A set of HTBI primers served as the primers for a first-round RT-PCR of the TCR CDR3. MiXCR, applied by TCRdb to the multiplex PCR reads, yields one record per CDR3 protein. This repertoire shows 750,000 to 900,000 distinct CDR3 sequences, roughly 40% found once; its top ten account for around 9.3%. The sequencing sample was made of blood. All receptors derive from a man younger than 30 with Graves' hyperthyroidism.

This clonotype was seen many times. The rearrangement links TRBV19 to TRBJ1-2, with TRBD1 as a possible D gene (5 bases). Trimming stripped 4 bases from V and 6 bases from J, with 15 bases between. This CDR3 has 14 residues. The germline V gene has CDR1 LNHDA and CDR2 SQIVND (reference sequence). CDR3 in DNA: TGTGCCAGTAGTACCTTGGGGGACGTTGATGGCTACACCTTC. Its protein is CASSTLGDVDGYTF.

The CDR3: CSASTEKDQPQHF. CDR3 coding DNA: TGCAGTGCTTCAACCGAGAAAGATCAGCCCCAGCATTTT. The V call is TRBV20-1, the J call TRBJ1-5; D gene ambiguous. There are 13 residues in the CDR3. The V and J ends lost 5 bases and 5 bases respectively, with 13 bases between them. The V gene's germline CDR1 is DFQATT and CDR2 SNEGSKA (reference sequence).

The V and J genes are TRBV10-3 and TRBJ2-5; D is perhaps TRBD1 (7 bases). Germline-derived CDR1 and CDR2 are ENHRY and SYGVKD. This CDR3 is built from 16 residues. V lost 2 bases, J lost 4 bases, and 17 bases lay in between. CDR3 sequence (DNA): TGTGCCATCAGTGAGGAGGCGAGGCAGGGGGGAGAGACCCAGTACTTC. Its translation: CAISEEARQGGETQYF.

This chain's CDR3 is CSGDRGQGTEAFF. DNA of the CDR3: TGCAGCGGGGACAGGGGGCAGGGCACTGAAGCTTTCTTT. V and J are TRBV29-1 and TRBJ1-1, with TRBD1 matching 12 bases. After removal of 7 bases from V and 4 bases from J, the junction contained 4 bases not matched to a gene. Germline V gives CDR1 SQVTM, CDR2 ANQGSEA. CDR3 size: 13 residues.

This chain connects TRBV15 to TRBJ1-1; possibly TRBD1 for D (6 bases). V shed 0 bases and J shed 1 base, with 15 bases lying between them. Germline assignment: CDR1 LNHNV and CDR2 YYDKDF (reference sequence). This CDR3 contains 17 residues. The CDR3, as DNA: TGTGCCACCAGCAGAGATAGGGCGGGGGGCCGGAACACTGAAGCTTTCTTT. This translates into CATSRDRAGGRNTEAFF.

This chain connects TRBV7-2 to TRBJ2-7, with D perhaps matching TRBD1 (6 bases). The germline V gene encodes CDR1 SGHTA and CDR2 FQGNSA. Trimming pared 8 bases from V and 0 bases from J, leaving 14 bases between. There are 14 residues in the CDR3. CDR3 nucleotides: TGTGCCAGCTACCCCCAGGGGAGCTCCTACGAGCAGTACTTC. As protein: CASYPQGSSYEQYF. Drawing the rest from reference TRBV7-2 and TRBJ2-7, the complete variable domain is GAGVSQSPSNKVTEKGKDVELRCDPISGHTALYWYRQSLGQGLEFLIYFQGNSAPDKSGLPSDRFSAERTGGSVSTLTIQRTQQEDSAVYLCASYPQGSSYEQYFGPGTRLTVT.

Notes on this clonotype: At one end the junction does not follow the germline gene, possibly because of a read error. This chain uses TRBV5-8 with TRBJ2-7; D tentatively fits TRBD1 or TRBD2 (7 bases each). The V gene's germline CDR1 is SGHTS and CDR2 YDEGEE. The CDR3 has 17 amino acids. Written as DNA, the CDR3 is TGTGCCAGCAGCCATCCCCTCCCGACAGGGAGGAGCGGGGAGCTGTACTTC. This gives the protein CASSHPLPTGRSGELYF.

V is TRBV20-1 and J is TRBJ2-7; TRBD2 matches at 11 bases. V shed 1 base and J 5 bases; nucleotides not matched to a gene: 13. Germline V gives CDR1 DFQATT, CDR2 SNEGSKA (reference sequence). The CDR3 totals 17 residues. The DNA of the CDR3 is TGCAGTGCTAGAGGGTTGAGGGCTAGCGGGAGGACTCACGAGCAGTACTTC. Translation: CSARGLRASGRTHEQYF.

In nucleotides, the CDR3 is TGTGCCAGCAGCCTTGCTGACAGGCCGTACACAGATACGCAGTATTTT. Amino acid sequence: CASSLADRPYTDTQYF. The J gene is TRBJ2-3, the V gene TRBV16; TRBD1 might be the D (6 bases). The V gene lost 4 bases and the J gene lost 2 bases, with 16 bases spanning the gap. This CDR3 spans 16 amino acids. Germline V gene lookup returns CDR1 KGHSY and CDR2 FQNENV.

This clonotype has a count of ten or more. J is TRBJ2-7 and V is TRBV29-1; possible D gene TRBD1, 5 bases. The CDR3 length is 12 residues. The germline V and J ends were trimmed by 6 bases and 3 bases, with 12 bases remaining between them. Germline V gene sequence: CDR1 SQVTM, CDR2 ANQGSEA. Here the CDR3 reads CSVADSLYEQYF. CDR3 nucleotides: TGCAGCGTCGCAGACAGCCTCTACGAGCAGTACTTC.

This clonotype was found a few times. The chain is built from TRBV6-1 and TRBJ1-1, with D hard to call. The CDR3 is 12 residues long. Trimming removed 6 bases at V and 7 bases at J, with 12 bases between. The germline gives CDR1 MNHNS, CDR2 SASEGT. CDR3 residues: CASSEIPGEAFF. The CDR3 nucleotides are TGTGCCAGCAGCGAAATTCCAGGTGAAGCTTTCTTT.

V and J are TRBV7-9 and TRBJ1-1, with unresolved D. V was shortened by 1 base and J by 5 bases, with 8 bases between the two germline ends. Germline assignment: CDR1 SEHNR and CDR2 FQNEAQ (reference sequence). This CDR3 has 13 residues. CDR3 bases: TGTGCCAGCAGCTTAGAGAGGGAAACTGAAGCTTTCTTT. Translation gives CASSLERETEAFF. The full variable domain, its missing parts supplied by reference TRBV7-9 and TRBJ1-1, is DTGVSQNPRHKITKRGQNVTFRCDPISEHNRLYWYRQTLGQGPEFLTYFQNEAQLEKSRLLSDRFSAERPKGSFSTLEIQRTEQGDSAMYLCASSLERETEAFFGQGTRLTVV.

The rearrangement joins TRBV7-8 to TRBJ2-2; D is perhaps TRBD2 (6 bases). V was clipped by 5 bases and J by 6 bases, with 19 bases between them. CDR3 length: 16 residues. The germline V gene encodes CDR1 SGHVS and CDR2 FQNEAQ. The CDR3 bases are TGTGCCAGCAGCCCCAGTGGGCGGAGGAGGGCCGGGGAGCTGTTTTTT. It translates to CASSPSGRRRAGELFF.

This clonotype has just a few counts. V usage is TRBV7-2 and J usage is TRBJ1-3, with TRBD1 as a possible D gene (5 bases). CDR3 length equals 16 residues. The germline V gene has CDR1 SGHTA and CDR2 FQGNSA. Trimming shortened V by 4 bases and J by 3 bases, and 16 bases separated the two germline ends. The CDR3 sequence is CASSSGLAGYGNTIYF. Here the CDR3 DNA reads TGTGCCAGCAGCTCGGGACTAGCGGGATATGGAAACACCATATATTTT.

This sequence joins TRBV20-1 and TRBJ1-1; D is unresolved. The CDR3 length is 12 residues. From germline, CDR1 is DFQATT and CDR2 SNEGSKA (reference sequence). This chain's CDR3 is CSPPTSRTEAFF. The CDR3 DNA follows: TGCAGCCCCCCGACTTCGAGGACTGAAGCTTTCTTT.

This clonotype was observed a few times. The chain combines TRBV9 with TRBJ2-3, with D possibly matching TRBD2 (5 bases). Trimming shortened V by 0 bases and J by 1 base, and 12 bases separated the two germline ends. This CDR3 contains 16 residues. The germline gives CDR1 SGDLS, CDR2 YYNGEE. In DNA form, the CDR3 reads TGTGCCAGCAGCGTAGCTCCCGGGGTAGGCACAGATACGCAGTATTTT. Encoded protein: CASSVAPGVGTDTQYF. Variable domain in full (rest from reference TRBV9 and TRBJ2-3): DSGVTQTPKHLITATGQRVTLRCSPRSGDLSVYWYQQSLDQGLQFLIQYYNGEERAKGNILERFSAQQFPDLHSELNLSSLELGDSALYFCASSVAPGVGTDTQYFGPGTRLTVL.

Details on this clonotype: Given a much more abundant clone one base away, this may be a read error. The CDR3 does not end in the conserved phenylalanine or tryptophan, so this is likely a read error. V and J are TRBV10-3 and TRBJ2-7, with 7 bases fitting TRBD1. The CDR3 is 14 residues long. Trimming removed 11 bases from V and 3 bases from J; junction bases left unmatched: 13. The germline gives CDR1 ENHRY, CDR2 SYGVKD. CDR3 protein: CAAESGTDNYEQYL. CDR3 DNA sequence: TGTGCCGCCGAGTCCGGGACAGACAACTACGAGCAGTACCTC.

The chain employs TRBV2 and TRBJ2-7; no definite D call. The CDR3 is 12 amino acids. Trimming left V 6 bases short and J 6 bases short, with 12 bases between. Germline CDR1 is SNHLY and CDR2 is FYNNEI. CDR3 nucleotides: TGTGCCAGCAGCCAGTCAGGTCGCGAGCAGTACTTC. Translating it yields CASSQSGREQYF.

This clonotype was seen repeatedly, ten times or more. The V and J genes are TRBV7-6 and TRBJ1-2; the match to TRBD1 covers 10 bases. The CDR3 covers 15 residues. The V and J ends lost 5 bases and 4 bases, in that order; junction bases with no gene match: 7. Germline V gene sequence: CDR1 SGHVS, CDR2 FNYEAQ. The CDR3 loop is CASSPGQGVGYGYTF. The CDR3 DNA is TGTGCCAGCAGCCCTGGACAGGGGGTAGGCTATGGCTACACCTTC. Looking up the rest from reference TRBV7-6 and TRBJ1-2 gives the full variable domain: GAGVSQSPRYKVTKRGQDVALRCDPISGHVSLYWYRQALGQGPEFLTYFNYEAQQDKSGLPNDRFSAERPEGSISTLTIQRTEQRDSAMYRCASSPGQGVGYGYTFGSGTRLTVV.